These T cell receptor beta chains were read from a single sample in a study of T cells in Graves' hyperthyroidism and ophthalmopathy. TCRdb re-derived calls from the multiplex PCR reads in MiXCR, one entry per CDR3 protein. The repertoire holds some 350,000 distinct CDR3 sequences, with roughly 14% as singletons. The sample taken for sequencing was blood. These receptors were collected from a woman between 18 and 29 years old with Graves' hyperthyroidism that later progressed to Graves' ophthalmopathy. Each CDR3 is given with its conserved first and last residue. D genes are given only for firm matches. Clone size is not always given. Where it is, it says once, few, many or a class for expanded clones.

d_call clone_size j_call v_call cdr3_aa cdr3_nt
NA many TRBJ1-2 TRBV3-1 CASSQGRPDYGYTF TGTGCCAGCAGCCAAGGACGGCCCGACTATGGCTACACCTTC
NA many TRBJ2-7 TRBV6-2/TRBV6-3 CASDPGPRYEQYF TGTGCCAGTGACCCGGGACCTCGTTACGAGCAGTACTTC
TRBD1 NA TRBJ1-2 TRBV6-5 CASSYVGGGGYTF TGTGCCAGCAGTTACGTGGGAGGGGGCGGCTACACCTTC
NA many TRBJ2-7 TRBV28 CASRTNGYEQYF TGTGCCAGCAGGACAAACGGGTACGAGCAGTACTTC
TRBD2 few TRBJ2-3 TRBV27 CASSFMRREEADTQYF TGTGCCAGCAGTTTTATGAGGCGGGAGGAGGCAGATACGCAGTATTTT
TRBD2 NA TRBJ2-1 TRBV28 CASSLGLAGTYEQFF TGTGCCAGCAGCTTAGGACTAGCGGGGACCTACGAGCAGTTCTTC
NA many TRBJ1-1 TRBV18 CASSPQLDTEAFF TGTGCCAGCTCACCACAGTTGGACACTGAAGCTTTCTTT
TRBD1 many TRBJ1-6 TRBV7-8 CASRRTGQGGRSPLHF TGTGCCAGCAGACGAACGGGACAGGGCGGGCGGTCACCCCTCCACTTT
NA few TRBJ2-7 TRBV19 CASSMDSLGPFGGYEQYF TGTGCCAGTAGTATGGATTCTCTCGGACCCTTCGGAGGCTACGAGCAGTACTTC
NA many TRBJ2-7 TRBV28 CASRVGYEQYF TGTGCCAGCAGGGTGGGCTACGAGCAGTACTTC
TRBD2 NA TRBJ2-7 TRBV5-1 CVSSLLAGGDYEQYF TGTGTCAGCAGCTTGCTAGCGGGAGGGGACTACGAGCAGTACTTC
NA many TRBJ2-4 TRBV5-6 CASSLVLRGNIQYF TGTGCCAGCAGCTTGGTCCTGCGGGGAAACATTCAGTACTTC
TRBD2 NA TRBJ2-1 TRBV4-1 CASSQVAGAYNEQFF TGCGCCAGCAGCCAAGTAGCGGGAGCCTACAATGAGCAGTTCTTC
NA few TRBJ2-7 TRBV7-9 CASSLEGAHSYEQYF TGTGCCAGCAGCTTAGAAGGGGCTCACTCCTACGAGCAGTACTTC
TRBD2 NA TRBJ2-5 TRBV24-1 CATSDASGGQETQYF TGTGCCACCAGTGACGCCAGCGGGGGACAAGAGACCCAGTACTTC
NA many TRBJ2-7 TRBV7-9 CASSHRPYEQYF TGTGCCAGCAGCCACCGCCCCTACGAGCAGTACTTC
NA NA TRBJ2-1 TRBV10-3 CAISETPVVYNEQFF TGTGCCATCAGCGAAACGCCGGTAGTCTACAATGAGCAGTTCTTC
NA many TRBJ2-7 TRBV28 CASLTRSSYEQYF TGTGCCAGCCTAACGAGGAGCTCCTACGAGCAGTACTTC
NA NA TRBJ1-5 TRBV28 CASSPSEGFFFRNQPQHF TGTGCCAGCAGCCCCTCGGAGGGCTTCTTCTTCCGCAATCAGCCCCAGCATTTT
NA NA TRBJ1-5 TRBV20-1 CSARGPIVTNQPQHF TGCAGTGCTAGAGGGCCTATTGTGACAAATCAGCCCCAGCATTTT
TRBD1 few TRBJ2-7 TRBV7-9 CASSRQGPRASEQYF TGTGCCAGCAGCCGACAGGGCCCGAGAGCTAGCGAGCAGTACTTC
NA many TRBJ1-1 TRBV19 CASSRVLGTEAFF TGTGCCAGTAGCAGGGTTCTCGGCACTGAAGCTTTCTTT
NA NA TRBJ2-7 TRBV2 CASRPFGGRYSYEQYF TGTGCCAGCAGGCCTTTTGGGGGACGCTACTCCTACGAGCAGTACTTC
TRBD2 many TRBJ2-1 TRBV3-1 CASSPGLAGVGEQFF TGTGCCAGCAGCCCGGGACTAGCGGGAGTCGGTGAGCAGTTCTTC
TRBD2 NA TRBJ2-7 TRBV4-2 CASSQDFETSGRSHEQYF TGTGCCAGCAGCCAAGATTTCGAGACTAGCGGGAGGAGCCACGAGCAGTACTTC
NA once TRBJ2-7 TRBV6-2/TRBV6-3 CASTYRAPYEQYF TGTGCCAGCACATACCGAGCCCCCTACGAGCAGTACTTC
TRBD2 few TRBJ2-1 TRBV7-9 CASSPRLAGVSYNEQFF TGTGCCAGCAGCCCCAGACTAGCGGGAGTGTCATACAATGAGCAGTTCTTC
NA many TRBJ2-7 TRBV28 CASSPEGSEQGYWEQYF TGTGCCAGCAGTCCTGAGGGCTCCGAGCAGGGGTACTGGGAGCAGTACTTC
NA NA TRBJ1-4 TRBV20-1 CSAFTRVGDEKLFF TGCAGTGCTTTTACTAGGGTCGGGGATGAAAAACTGTTTTTT
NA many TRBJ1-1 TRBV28 CASRVRLWGPGGLNTEAFF TGTGCCAGCAGGGTTCGTCTCTGGGGCCCGGGGGGGCTGAACACTGAAGCTTTCTTT
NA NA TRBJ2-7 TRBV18 CASSPRADVTYEQYF TGTGCCAGCTCACCACGGGCGGACGTTACGTACGAGCAGTACTTC
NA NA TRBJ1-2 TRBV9 CASSADWIRGYTF TGTGCCAGCAGCGCCGACTGGATCAGGGGCTACACCTTC
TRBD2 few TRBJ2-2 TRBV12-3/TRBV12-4 CASSLVWAGGLYAGELFF TGTGCCAGCAGTTTAGTCTGGGCGGGAGGGTTATACGCCGGGGAGCTGTTTTTT
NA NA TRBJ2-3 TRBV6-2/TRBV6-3 CASSRRGAVTDTQYF TGTGCCAGCAGTCGAAGGGGCGCGGTCACAGATACGCAGTATTTT
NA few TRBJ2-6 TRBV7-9 CASSLHRGSGANVLTF TGTGCCAGCAGCTTACACCGGGGCTCTGGGGCCAACGTCCTGACTTTC
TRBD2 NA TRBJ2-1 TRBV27 CASSSAGGSYNEQFF TGTGCCAGCAGTTCTGCGGGAGGGTCCTACAATGAGCAGTTCTTC
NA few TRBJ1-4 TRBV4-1 CASSQAPPQATNEKLVF TGCGCCAGCAGCCAAGCCCCTCCCCAAGCAACTAATGAAAAACTGGTTTTT
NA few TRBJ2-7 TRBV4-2 CASSQDGVRAEEQYF TGTGCCAGCAGCCAAGATGGGGTCAGGGCGGAGGAGCAGTACTTC
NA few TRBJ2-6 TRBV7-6 CASSLAVGSSGANVLTF TGTGCCAGCAGCTTAGCGGTCGGTTCCTCTGGGGCCAACGTCCTGACTTTC
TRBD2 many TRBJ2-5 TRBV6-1 CASSRGRSGGGETQYF TGTGCCAGCAGTAGAGGCCGTAGCGGGGGTGGAGAGACCCAGTACTTC
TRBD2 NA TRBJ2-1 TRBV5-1 CASSLFPGGRDSYNEQFF TGCGCCAGCAGCTTGTTCCCCGGGGGGAGGGACTCCTACAATGAGCAGTTCTTC
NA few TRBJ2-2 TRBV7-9 CASSFTRELFF TGTGCCAGCAGCTTTACCAGGGAGCTGTTTTTT
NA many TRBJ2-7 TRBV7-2 CASSLGGGAYEQYF TGTGCCAGCAGCTTAGGAGGGGGGGCCTACGAGCAGTACTTC
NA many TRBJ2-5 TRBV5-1 CASSGGAGTETQYF TGCGCCAGCAGCGGCGGTGCGGGAACGGAGACCCAGTACTTC
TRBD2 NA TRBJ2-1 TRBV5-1 CASSLVRAAAGGGQFF TGCGCCAGCAGCTTGGTTCGGGCAGCAGCGGGAGGGGGACAGTTCTTC
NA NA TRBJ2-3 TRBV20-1 CSASGSGFTDTQYF TGCAGTGCTAGCGGGAGTGGGTTCACAGATACGCAGTATTTT
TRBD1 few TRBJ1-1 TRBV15 CATSRRGRDTEAFF TGTGCCACCAGCAGGAGGGGGCGGGACACTGAAGCTTTCTTT
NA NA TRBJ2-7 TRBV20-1 CSARGQGTYEQYF TGCAGTGCTAGAGGTCAGGGGACCTACGAGCAGTACTTC
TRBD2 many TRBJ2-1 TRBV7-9 CAITWELAGVYNEQFF TGTGCCATAACCTGGGAACTAGCGGGAGTTTACAATGAGCAGTTCTTC
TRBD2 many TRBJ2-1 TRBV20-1 CSARDLGLASLGNEQFF TGCAGTGCTAGAGATTTGGGACTAGCGTCCCTCGGTAATGAGCAGTTCTTC
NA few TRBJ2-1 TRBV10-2 CASSAEFNNEQFF TGCGCCAGCAGTGCAGAGTTCAACAATGAGCAGTTCTTC
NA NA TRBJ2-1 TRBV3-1 CASSQEGRREQFF TGTGCCAGCAGCCAAGAAGGGAGGCGGGAGCAGTTCTTC
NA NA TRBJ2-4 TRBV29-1 CSVEEGWAAKNIQYF TGCAGCGTTGAAGAGGGGTGGGCGGCCAAAAACATTCAGTACTTC
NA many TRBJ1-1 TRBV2 CASSSPGLNTEAFF TGTGCCAGCAGTTCTCCGGGGCTTAACACTGAAGCTTTCTTT
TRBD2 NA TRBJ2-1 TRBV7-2 CATKGRRAVGLAGGNEQFF TGTGCCACCAAGGGGCGAAGGGCCGTCGGGCTAGCGGGAGGCAATGAGCAGTTCTTC
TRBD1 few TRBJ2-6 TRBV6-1 CASSVTGVGANVLTF TGTGCCAGCAGTGTAACAGGGGTCGGGGCCAACGTCCTGACTTTC
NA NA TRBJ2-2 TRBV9 CASNEWDTTTWELFF TGTGCCAGCAACGAATGGGACACCACGACCTGGGAGCTGTTTTTT
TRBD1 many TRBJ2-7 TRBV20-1 CSAREGTGGYEQYF TGCAGTGCTAGAGAGGGGACAGGGGGATACGAGCAGTACTTC
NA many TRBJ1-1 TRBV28 CASSTPPNTEAFF TGTGCCAGCAGTACCCCGCCGAACACTGAAGCTTTCTTT
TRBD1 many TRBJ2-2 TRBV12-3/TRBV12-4 CASSRQGSDGELFF TGTGCCAGCAGCCGACAGGGATCGGACGGGGAGCTGTTTTTT